A selection of T cell receptor beta chains follows, all from one sample in a study of cytomegalovirus exposure and HLA in healthy donors. The repertoire was sequenced with immunoSEQ multiplex PCR; TCRdb's copy has only in-frame clones and lacks some. The sample contains about 200,000 clones, around four fifths of which appear only once. The sample was PBMCs. The origin of the receptors is a woman aged 18 to 35 in good health and CMV-seronegative. The CDR3 runs from the conserved cysteine through the conserved F or W. Each record gives: clone size, V gene, D gene, J gene, CDR3 DNA, CDR3 protein. A D gene is named only where the DNA matches it firmly. A clone size is listed for some rows: how often the clone was seen (once, few, many), or a class if it is expanded.

many	TRBV7-9	TRBD1	TRBJ1-5	TGTGCCAGCAGCGCAGGGACAGACAATCAGCCCCAGCATTTT	CASSAGTDNQPQHF
-	TRBV30	-	TRBJ2-7	TGTGCCTGGAGTGTAGGGCGGCCCGCCTACGAGCAGTACTTC	CAWSVGRPAYEQYF
-	TRBV6-4	TRBD1	TRBJ2-3	TGTGCCAGCCGTGCTGAGGGGGCGAGCACAGATACGCAGTATTTT	CASRAEGASTDTQYF
-	TRBV4-2	TRBD2	TRBJ2-1	TGTGCCAGCAGCCAAGATATAGGCCTAGCGGCTATTTTTGATGAGCAGTTCTTC	CASSQDIGLAAIFDEQFF
-	TRBV27	-	TRBJ1-6	TGTGCCAGCAGTTTAAGTTTTGGGAGGACGGGACACTATAATTCACCCCTCCACTTT	CASSLSFGRTGHYNSPLHF
-	TRBV27	TRBD1	TRBJ2-7	TGTGCCAGCAGTTCCTCGGGGACAGGGGGGCAGTACGAGCAGTACTTC	CASSSSGTGGQYEQYF
-	TRBV7-7	TRBD2	TRBJ2-2	TGTGCTAGCAGTTTGGGGGAGGGAACCGGGGAGCTGTTTTTT	CASSLGEGTGELFF
-	TRBV10-3	-	TRBJ2-2	TGTGCCATCAGTGATGGGAAGACGAACACCGGGGAGCTGTTTTTT	CAISDGKTNTGELFF
once	TRBV5-6	TRBD2	TRBJ2-3	TGTGCCAGCTGCGCGGGGGGCACAGATACGCAGTATTTT	CASCAGGTDTQYF
-	TRBV30	-	TRBJ2-6	TGTGCCTGGACAGGGTCAACGTCTGGGGCCAACGTCCTGACTTTC	CAWTGSTSGANVLTF
-	TRBV2	-	TRBJ1-2	TGTGCCAGCAGTGATGACAGCTATGGCTACACCTTC	CASSDDSYGYTF
-	TRBV5-1	-	TRBJ2-1	TGCGCCAGCGGCCGGGACCGAGGTGCGAATGAGCAGTTCTTC	CASGRDRGANEQFF
-	TRBV25-1	-	TRBJ1-1	TGTGCCAGCAGTGAACAGGGTAGGGCTCCGAACACTGAAGCTTTCTTT	CASSEQGRAPNTEAFF